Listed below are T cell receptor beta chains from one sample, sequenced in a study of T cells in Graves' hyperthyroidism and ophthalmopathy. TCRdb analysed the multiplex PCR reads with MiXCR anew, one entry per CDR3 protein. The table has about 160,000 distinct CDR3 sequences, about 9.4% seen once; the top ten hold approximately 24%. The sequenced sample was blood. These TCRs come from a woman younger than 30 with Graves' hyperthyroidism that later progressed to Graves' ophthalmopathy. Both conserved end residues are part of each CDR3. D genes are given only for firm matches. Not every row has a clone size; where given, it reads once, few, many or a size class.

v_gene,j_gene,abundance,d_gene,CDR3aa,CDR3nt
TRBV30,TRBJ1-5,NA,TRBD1,CAWGTGNNNQPQHF,TGTGCCTGGGGGACAGGGAACAACAATCAGCCCCAGCATTTT
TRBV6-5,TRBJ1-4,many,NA,CASSYSIKYEKLFF,TGTGCCAGCAGTTACTCGATAAAGTATGAAAAACTGTTTTTT
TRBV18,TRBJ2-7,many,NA,CASSPEQATYEQYF,TGTGCCAGCTCACCAGAGCAGGCCACCTACGAGCAGTACTTC
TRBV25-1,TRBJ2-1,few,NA,CASSEDYYNEQFF,TGTGCCAGCAGTGAAGACTACTACAATGAGCAGTTCTTC
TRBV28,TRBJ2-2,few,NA,CASSLLQGIGELFF,TGTGCCAGCAGTTTATTACAGGGAATCGGGGAGCTGTTTTTT
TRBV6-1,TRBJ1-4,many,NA,CASSDYEKLFF,TGTGCCAGCAGCGATTACGAAAAACTGTTTTTT
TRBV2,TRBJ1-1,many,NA,CASSVPAGMNTEAFF,TGTGCCAGCAGCGTCCCGGCAGGGATGAACACTGAAGCTTTCTTT
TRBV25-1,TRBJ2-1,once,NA,CASAGHDEQFF,TGTGCCAGCGCGGGACATGATGAGCAGTTCTTC
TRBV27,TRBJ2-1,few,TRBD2,CASSSPLRSGSGYNEQFF,TGTGCCAGCAGTTCACCTCTTCGGAGCGGGAGTGGCTACAATGAGCAGTTCTTC
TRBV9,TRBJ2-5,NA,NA,CASSVEVQGPRNF,TGTGCCAGCAGCGTAGAGGTCCAGGGCCCTCGAAACTTC
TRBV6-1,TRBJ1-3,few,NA,CASSKVDRGSGNTIYF,TGTGCCAGCAGTAAAGTCGACAGAGGCTCTGGAAACACCATATATTTT
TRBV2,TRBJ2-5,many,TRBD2,CASHSGGSRGVETQYF,TGTGCCAGCCACTCTGGCGGGAGTAGAGGGGTAGAGACCCAGTACTTC
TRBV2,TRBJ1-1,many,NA,CASEYLGVGTEAFF,TGTGCCAGCGAATACCTTGGGGTAGGCACTGAAGCTTTCTTT
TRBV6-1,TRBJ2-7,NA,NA,CASSENTHYEQYF,TGTGCCAGCAGTGAAAACACTCACTACGAGCAGTACTTC
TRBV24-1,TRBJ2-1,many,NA,CATSEVGQLTTEQFF,TGTGCCACCAGTGAGGTCGGACAGCTTACAACTGAGCAGTTCTTC
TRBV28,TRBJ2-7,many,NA,CASSLPVWRSSYEQYF,TGTGCCAGCAGTTTACCCGTTTGGAGGAGCTCCTACGAGCAGTACTTC
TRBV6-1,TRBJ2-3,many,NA,CASSEGTDSDTQYF,TGTGCCAGCAGTGAAGGGACAGATTCAGATACGCAGTATTTT
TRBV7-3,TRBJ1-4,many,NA,CASTYSASGLGSNEKLFF,TGTGCCAGCACCTATTCGGCCTCAGGGTTGGGATCTAATGAAAAACTGTTTTTT
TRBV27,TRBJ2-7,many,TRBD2,CASSLEREGSYEQYF,TGTGCCAGCAGTTTAGAGCGGGAAGGCTCCTACGAGCAGTACTTC
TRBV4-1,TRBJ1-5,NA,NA,CASSQDGTGPQHF,TGCGCCAGCAGCCAAGATGGAACCGGGCCCCAGCATTTT
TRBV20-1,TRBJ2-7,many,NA,CSAMGTNRYEQYF,TGCAGTGCTATGGGCACTAATCGCTACGAGCAGTACTTC
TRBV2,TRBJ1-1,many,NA,CASRPDRNTEAFF,TGTGCCAGCAGACCGGACAGGAACACTGAAGCTTTCTTT
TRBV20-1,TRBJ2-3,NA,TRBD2,CSALTPGLAGGPGDTQYF,TGCAGTGCTTTAACGCCGGGACTAGCGGGAGGGCCAGGAGATACGCAGTATTTT
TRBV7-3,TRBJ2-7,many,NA,CASSFPFSYEQYF,TGTGCCAGCAGCTTTCCTTTCTCCTACGAGCAGTACTTC
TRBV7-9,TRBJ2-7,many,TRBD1,CASSSTGTGNFYEQYF,TGTGCCAGCAGCTCCACCGGGACAGGAAATTTCTACGAGCAGTACTTC
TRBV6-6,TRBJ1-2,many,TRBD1,CASSYGDREGGYTF,TGTGCCAGCAGTTACGGGGACAGGGAAGGGGGCTACACCTTC
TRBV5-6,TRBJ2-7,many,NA,CASSLTGSPIYEQYF,TGTGCCAGCAGCCTTACCGGGTCTCCCATCTACGAGCAGTACTTC
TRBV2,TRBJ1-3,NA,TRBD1,CASRGQDSSGNTIYF,TGTGCCAGCAGGGGACAGGACTCCTCTGGAAACACCATATATTTT
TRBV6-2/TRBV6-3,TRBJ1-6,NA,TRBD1,CAGGTGDRVNSPLHF,TGTGCCGGAGGCACAGGGGACAGGGTTAATTCACCCCTCCACTTT
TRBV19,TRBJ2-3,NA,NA,CASSIGPLVPDTQYF,TGTGCCAGTAGTATAGGTCCCTTGGTACCAGATACGCAGTATTTT
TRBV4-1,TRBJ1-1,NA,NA,CASRGINTEAFF,TGCGCCAGCAGAGGGATTAACACTGAAGCTTTCTTT
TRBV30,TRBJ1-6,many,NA,CAWSNIGDSPLHF,TGTGCCTGGAGTAATATTGGGGATTCACCCCTCCACTTT
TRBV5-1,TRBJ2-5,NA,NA,CASSLAVAFGETQYF,TGCGCCAGCAGCTTGGCCGTAGCATTTGGAGAGACCCAGTACTTC
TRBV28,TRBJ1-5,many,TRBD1,CASSLPGQGMGLGQPQHF,TGTGCCAGCAGTTTACCCGGACAGGGCATGGGTTTAGGACAGCCCCAGCATTTT
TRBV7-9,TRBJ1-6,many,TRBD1,CASRSKTGVNSPLHF,TGTGCCAGCAGATCGAAGACAGGGGTCAATTCACCCCTCCACTTT
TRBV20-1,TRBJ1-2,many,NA,CSARSGADYGYTF,TGCAGTGCCCGGTCTGGGGCCGACTATGGCTACACCTTC
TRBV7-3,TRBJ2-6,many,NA,CASSLEFTSSGANVLTF,TGTGCCAGCAGCTTAGAATTTACCTCTTCTGGGGCCAACGTCCTGACTTTC